Listed below are T cell receptor beta chains from one sample, sequenced in a study of OX40 agonist ivuxolimab in advanced cancers. This table comes from immunoSEQ multiplex PCR, and its TCRdb copy is limited to in-frame clones, with some not included. The table records 70,000 or so clones, about 90% of them present only once. Material: CD4+ or CD8+ T cells sorted from blood, obtained in a trial of the OX40 agonist ivuxolimab. These receptors were taken from an adult with an advanced solid tumor such as melanoma, head and neck, liver or kidney cancer. The CDR3 runs from the conserved cysteine through the conserved F or W. A D gene is named only where the DNA matches it firmly. The size of a clone is reported for some rows only, either as once, few or many, or as a class for expanded clones.

v_call	j_call	clone_size	d_call	cdr3_aa	cdr3_nt
TRBV7-3	TRBJ2-5	once	TRBD2	CASSFGSGQGETQYF	TGTGCCAGCAGCTTCGGTAGCGGGCAGGGAGAGACCCAGTACTTC
TRBV19	TRBJ1-1	NA	NA	CASSMWQGEAFF	TGTGCCAGTAGTATGTGGCAGGGCGAAGCTTTCTTT
TRBV19	TRBJ1-1	NA	NA	CASSPFSGGNTEAFF	TGTGCCAGTAGCCCATTTAGTGGGGGGAACACTGAAGCTTTCTTT
TRBV18	TRBJ2-7	NA	TRBD1	CASSPIGGGEQYF	TGTGCCAGCTCACCGATAGGGGGCGGCGAGCAGTACTTC
TRBV21-1	TRBJ2-6	NA	NA	CASTPMDVYFSSGANVLTF	TGTGCCAGCACCCCTATGGACGTTTATTTTAGCTCTGGGGCCAACGTCCTGACTTTC
TRBV15	TRBJ2-1	NA	TRBD2	CATSNGLAGGEQFF	TGTGCCACCAGCAACGGACTAGCGGGAGGCGAGCAGTTCTTC
TRBV5-6	TRBJ1-1	NA	TRBD1	CASSSTGDTEAFF	TGTGCCAGCAGCTCAACAGGGGACACTGAAGCTTTCTTT
TRBV2	TRBJ1-5	NA	NA	CASRPTVSNQPQHF	TGTGCCAGCAGACCGACGGTTAGCAATCAGCCCCAGCATTTT
TRBV30	TRBJ1-1	NA	NA	CAWTFGGGETKAFF	TGTGCCTGGACTTTTGGGGGGGGCGAGACTAAAGCTTTCTTT
TRBV30	TRBJ1-2	NA	NA	CAWGALYGYTF	TGTGCCTGGGGGGCCCTGTATGGCTACACCTTC
TRBV6-1	TRBJ1-5	NA	TRBD1	CASSEGQGPRGNQPQHF	TGTGCCAGCAGTGAGGGACAGGGCCCTAGGGGCAATCAGCCCCAGCATTTT
TRBV7-8	TRBJ1-5	NA	NA	CASSPGLRMTQHF	TGTGCCAGCAGCCCCGGGCTGAGGATGACCCAGCATTTT
TRBV6-1	TRBJ2-2	NA	NA	CASSGGRLTGELFF	TGTGCCAGCAGCGGGGGGCGGTTAACCGGGGAGCTGTTTTTT
TRBV7-2	TRBJ2-1	NA	TRBD2	CASSPQKREGTEQFF	TGTGCCAGCAGCCCCCAAAAGCGGGAGGGCACTGAGCAGTTCTTC
TRBV5-1	TRBJ2-2	NA	NA	CASSLLDSGELFF	TGCGCCAGCAGCTTGCTGGATTCCGGGGAGCTGTTTTTT
TRBV29-1	TRBJ2-7	NA	TRBD1	CSVAGNRGPHEQYF	TGCAGCGTTGCCGGGAACAGGGGGCCCCACGAGCAGTACTTC
TRBV2	TRBJ2-7	NA	TRBD1	CASNSAGGFYEQYF	TGTGCCAGCAATTCGGCAGGGGGCTTCTACGAGCAGTACTTC
TRBV27	TRBJ1-5	NA	TRBD1	CASSLGDRRNQPQHF	TGTGCCAGCAGTTTGGGGGACAGACGCAATCAGCCCCAGCATTTT
TRBV30	TRBJ1-5	few	NA	CALGFGGNQPQHF	TGTGCCTTAGGTTTCGGCGGCAATCAGCCCCAGCATTTT
TRBV11-1	TRBJ2-7	NA	TRBD1	CASSLDRVREQYF	TGTGCCAGCAGCTTGGACAGGGTCAGAGAGCAGTACTTC
TRBV5-6	TRBJ1-2	NA	TRBD1	CASSWGQGRSGYTF	TGTGCCAGCAGCTGGGGACAGGGTCGAAGTGGCTACACCTTC
TRBV27	TRBJ2-6	NA	TRBD1	CASRGQRSGANVLTF	TGTGCCAGCAGGGGACAGCGTTCTGGGGCCAACGTCCTGACTTTC
TRBV5-5	TRBJ2-2	NA	TRBD1	CASSQDRATGELFF	TGTGCCAGCAGCCAAGACAGGGCCACCGGGGAGCTGTTTTTT
TRBV25-1	TRBJ1-4	NA	NA	CASRGPSRGNEKLFF	TGTGCCAGCCGGGGACCTAGCCGGGGTAATGAAAAACTGTTTTTT
TRBV5-4	TRBJ2-3	NA	NA	CASSPSRRATDTQYF	TGTGCCAGCAGCCCCTCCCGCCGGGCCACAGATACGCAGTATTTT
TRBV21-1	TRBJ1-4	NA	NA	CASSKSGFEKLFF	TGTGCCAGCAGCAAATCAGGATTTGAAAAACTGTTTTTT
TRBV19	TRBJ2-2	NA	NA	CASSAQGQVPGELFF	TGTGCCAGTTCCGCGCAGGGGCAGGTTCCCGGGGAGCTGTTTTTT
TRBV28	TRBJ2-3	NA	NA	CASRSPSTDTQYF	TGTGCCAGCAGGAGCCCTAGCACAGATACGCAGTATTTT
TRBV5-1	TRBJ1-1	NA	TRBD1	CASSPEGQGSRGAFF	TGCGCCAGCAGCCCAGAGGGACAGGGGTCACGGGGAGCTTTCTTT
TRBV11-2	TRBJ2-2	NA	NA	CASSLFGAGTGELFF	TGTGCCAGCAGCTTATTCGGGGCTGGGACCGGGGAGCTGTTTTTT
TRBV4-1	TRBJ1-2	once	NA	CASSQMPNLEQGANYGYTF	TGCGCCAGCAGCCAAATGCCAAACCTTGAACAGGGAGCTAACTATGGCTACACCTTC
TRBV7-6	TRBJ2-2	NA	NA	CASISQPNTGELFF	TGTGCCAGCATTTCCCAGCCCAACACCGGGGAGCTGTTTTTT
TRBV6-5	TRBJ1-4	few	NA	CASSPRGDNEKLFF	TGTGCCAGCAGCCCGAGGGGGGATAATGAAAAACTGTTTTTT
TRBV19	TRBJ1-1	NA	NA	CASTTVLNTEAFF	TGTGCCAGTACGACAGTCCTGAACACTGAAGCTTTCTTT
TRBV18	TRBJ1-4	NA	NA	CASSPAANEKLFF	TGTGCCAGCTCACCTGCAGCGAATGAAAAACTGTTTTTT
TRBV10-2	TRBJ2-1	once	NA	CASSEPGTQGHEQFF	TGCGCCAGCAGTGAGCCAGGGACTCAGGGCCATGAGCAGTTCTTC
TRBV7-2	TRBJ1-2	NA	NA	CASSLKVRRVNYGYTF	TGTGCCAGCAGCTTAAAAGTGAGAAGGGTGAACTATGGCTACACCTTC
TRBV7-9	TRBJ1-4	NA	NA	CASGQANEKLFF	TGTGCCAGCGGGCAGGCTAATGAAAAACTGTTTTTT
TRBV18	TRBJ1-1	NA	TRBD1	CASSPADRALNTEAFF	TGTGCCAGCTCACCAGCAGACAGGGCATTGAACACTGAAGCTTTCTTT
TRBV2	TRBJ2-7	NA	TRBD1	CASSAQGGYEQYF	TGTGCCAGCAGCGCACAGGGGGGCTACGAGCAGTACTTC
TRBV18	TRBJ2-3	NA	NA	CASSRETGLYTDTQYF	TGTGCCAGCTCACGAGAGACAGGACTCTACACAGATACGCAGTATTTT
TRBV5-3	TRBJ2-7	NA	NA	CARSLAGYEQYF	TGTGCCAGAAGCTTGGCAGGCTACGAGCAGTACTTC
TRBV5-6	TRBJ2-5	NA	NA	CASSLARETQYF	TGTGCCAGCAGCTTGGCCAGGGAGACCCAGTACTTC
TRBV2	TRBJ2-3	NA	NA	CASMWGGRDTQYF	TGTGCCAGCATGTGGGGCGGTCGAGATACGCAGTATTTT
TRBV25-1	TRBJ1-6	NA	NA	CASSESRGNNSPLHF	TGTGCCAGCAGTGAATCAAGGGGGAATAATTCACCCCTCCACTTT